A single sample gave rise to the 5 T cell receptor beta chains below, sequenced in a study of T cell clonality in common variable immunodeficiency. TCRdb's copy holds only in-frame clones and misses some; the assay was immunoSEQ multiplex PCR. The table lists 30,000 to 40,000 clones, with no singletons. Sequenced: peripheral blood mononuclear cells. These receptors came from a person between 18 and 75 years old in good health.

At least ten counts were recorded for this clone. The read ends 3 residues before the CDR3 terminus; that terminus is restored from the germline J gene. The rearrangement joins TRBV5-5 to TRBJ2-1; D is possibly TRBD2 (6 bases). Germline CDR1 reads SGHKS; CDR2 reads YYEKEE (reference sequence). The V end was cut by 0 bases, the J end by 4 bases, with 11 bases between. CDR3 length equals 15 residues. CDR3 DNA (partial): TGTGCCAGCAGCTTGGCGCTAGCGTCATACAATGAG. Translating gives CASSLALASYNE. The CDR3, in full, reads CASSLALASYNEQFF.

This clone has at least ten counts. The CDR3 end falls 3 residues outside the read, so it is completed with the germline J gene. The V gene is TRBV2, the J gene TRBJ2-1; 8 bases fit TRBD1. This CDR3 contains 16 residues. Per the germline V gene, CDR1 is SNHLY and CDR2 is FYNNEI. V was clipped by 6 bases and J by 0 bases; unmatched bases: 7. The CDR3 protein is CASRGQVVNSYNEQFF. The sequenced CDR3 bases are TGTGCCAGCAGGGGACAGGTAGTAAACTCCTACAATGAG. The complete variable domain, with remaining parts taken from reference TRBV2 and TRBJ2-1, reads EPEVTQTPSHQVTQMGQEVILRCVPISNHLYFYWYRQILGQKVEFLVSFYNNEISEKSEIFDDQFSVERPDGSNFTLKIRSTKLEDSAMYFCASRGQVVNSYNEQFFGPGTRLTVL.

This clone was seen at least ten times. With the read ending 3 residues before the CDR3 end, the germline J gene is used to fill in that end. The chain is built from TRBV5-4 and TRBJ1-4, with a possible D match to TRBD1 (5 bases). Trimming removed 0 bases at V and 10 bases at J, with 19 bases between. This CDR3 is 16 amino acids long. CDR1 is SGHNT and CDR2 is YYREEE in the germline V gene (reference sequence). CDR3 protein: CASSLVWGQVVGKLFF. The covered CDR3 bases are TGTGCCAGCAGCTTGGTTTGGGGCCAGGTGGTGGGAAAA.

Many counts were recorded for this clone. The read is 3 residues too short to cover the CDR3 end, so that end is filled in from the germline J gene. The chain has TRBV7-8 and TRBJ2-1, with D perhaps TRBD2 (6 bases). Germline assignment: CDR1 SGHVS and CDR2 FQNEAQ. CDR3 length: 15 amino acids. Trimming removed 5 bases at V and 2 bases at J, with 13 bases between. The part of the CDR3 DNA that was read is TGTGCCAGCAGCCCGGGGAGGAGCCCCTACAATGAG. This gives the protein CASSPGRSPYNE. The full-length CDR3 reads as CASSPGRSPYNEQFF.

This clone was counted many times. CDR3 DNA (partial): TGCAGTGCTAGTCGTCAGGATAGCAATCAGCCC. Its protein is CSASRQDSNQP. The entire CDR3 sequence reads CSASRQDSNQPQHF. J is TRBJ1-5 and V is TRBV20-1; D unresolved. The sequence runs out 3 residues before the end of the CDR3; the remainder is reconstructed from the germline J gene. From germline, CDR1 is DFQATT and CDR2 SNEGSKA (reference sequence). V shed 3 bases and J shed 0 bases, with 9 bases lying between them. The CDR3 covers 14 residues.